This paragraph covers one T cell receptor beta chain sequence. This sample stems from a study of cytomegalovirus exposure and HLA in healthy donors. TCRdb's copy holds only in-frame clones and misses some; the assay was immunoSEQ multiplex PCR. Of tens of thousands of clones listed, approximately 96% are singletons. The CDR3 spans 17 residues. Germline assignment: CDR1 SGHTA and CDR2 FQGNSA. With 5 bases clipped from V and 0 bases from J, the junction kept 9 bases outside the gene matches. The TCR comes from a man aged 18 to 35 in good health and CMV-seropositive. J is TRBJ2-3 and V is TRBV7-2; TRBD2 agrees at 9 bases. The sequencing input was PBMCs. The CDR3 coding sequence is TGTGCCAGCAGCCTACGACTCCTAGCGGGAAGCACAGATACGCAGTATTTT. Residues: CASSLRLLAGSTDTQYF.